What follows are 6 T cell receptor beta chains derived from one specimen sequenced in a study of T-cell reconstitution after alpha-beta-depleted transplantation in children. Unique molecular identifiers were used to barcode this TCRbeta library. TCRdb reprocessed the PCR reads with MiXCR, giving one entry per CDR3 protein. The sample lists about 640,000 distinct CDR3 sequences, approximately 16% seen once, with under 1.2% in the top ten. This specimen was PBMCs from the stem cell graft donor, taken from the stem cell graft. These receptors were taken from a human donor who donated a stem cell graft to a child with acute myeloid leukemia.

This clonotype has a count of ten or more. CDR3 region: CSAPWTGAHEQYF. CDR3 DNA sequence: TGCAGTGCCCCATGGACAGGGGCCCACGAGCAGTACTTC. The gene calls are TRBV20-1 and TRBJ2-7; 9 positions match TRBD1. Germline assignment: CDR1 DFQATT and CDR2 SNEGSKA (reference sequence). The CDR3 is 13 amino acids. The V segment lost 6 bases and the J segment 5 bases; nucleotides outside the gene matches: 8.

This clonotype was picked up many times. The chain links TRBV15 to TRBJ1-2; D not resolved. V was shortened by 0 bases and J by 4 bases, with 9 bases between the two germline ends. CDR1 LNHNV and CDR2 YYDKDF come from the germline V gene (reference sequence). The CDR3 spans 14 residues. The CDR3 reads CATSRDGEGYGYTF. The CDR3 DNA is TGTGCCACCAGCAGAGACGGAGAGGGCTATGGCTACACCTTC.

There are many counts of this clonotype. This sequence joins TRBV20-1 and TRBJ2-2; TRBD2 matches 7 bases. Germline V lookup: CDR1 DFQATT, CDR2 SNEGSKA (reference sequence). CDR3 length: 17 residues. V lost 0 bases to trimming and J lost 3 bases; unmatched junction nucleotides: 10. The CDR3 sequence is CSARDRGAGIYTGELFF. In DNA, the CDR3 is TGCAGTGCTAGAGATCGGGGAGCGGGGATATACACCGGGGAGCTGTTTTTT.

This clonotype has at least ten counts. The V gene is TRBV10-3, the J gene TRBJ2-1; TRBD1 might be the D (5 bases). V lost 5 bases to trimming and J lost 6 bases, with 5 bases between them. Germline assignment: CDR1 ENHRY and CDR2 SYGVKD. There are 11 residues in the CDR3. For the CDR3, the DNA is TGTGCCATCAGTAGGGGCAATGAGCAGTTCTTC. Protein sequence: CAISRGNEQFF.

This clonotype was counted at least ten times. The V and J genes are TRBV20-1 and TRBJ2-7, with 9 bases identical to TRBD2. This CDR3 is built from 15 residues. Germline CDR1 reads DFQATT; CDR2 reads SNEGSKA (reference sequence). The V and J ends lost 5 bases and 1 base, in that order; junction bases with no gene match: 9. Here the CDR3 reads CSARALAGTSYEQYF. The CDR3 DNA reads as TGCAGTGCTCGGGCCCTAGCGGGGACTTCCTACGAGCAGTACTTC.

This clonotype was seen a few times. V gene TRBV12-5 combines with J gene TRBJ2-1, with D possibly being TRBD2 (6 bases). Germline-derived CDR1 and CDR2 are LGHNT and FRNRAP. V was trimmed by 0 bases and J by 0 bases, leaving 12 bases between them. The CDR3 is 17 amino acids. The CDR3 here is CASGLVSETSSYNEQFF. Here the CDR3 DNA reads TGTGCTAGTGGTTTGGTAAGTGAGACTAGCTCCTACAATGAGCAGTTCTTC.